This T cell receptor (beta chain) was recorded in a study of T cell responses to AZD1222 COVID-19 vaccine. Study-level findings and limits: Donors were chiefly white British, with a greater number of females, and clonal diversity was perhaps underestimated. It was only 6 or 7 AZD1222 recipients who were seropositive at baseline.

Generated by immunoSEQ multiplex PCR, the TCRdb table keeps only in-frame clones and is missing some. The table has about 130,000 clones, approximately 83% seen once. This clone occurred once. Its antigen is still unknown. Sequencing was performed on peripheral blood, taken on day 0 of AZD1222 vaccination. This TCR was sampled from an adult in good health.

The chain's CDR3 is CASKYRDRAYEQYF. CDR3 DNA: TGTGCCAGCAAATACCGGGACAGAGCCTACGAGCAGTACTTC. V usage is TRBV6-5 and J usage is TRBJ2-7, with TRBD1 identical over 7 bases. This CDR3 has 14 residues. V lost 7 bases, J lost 2 bases, and 8 bases stayed unmatched. Per the germline V gene, CDR1 is MNHEY and CDR2 is SVGAGI.